Below, 20 T cell receptor beta chains from the same sample are listed, as sequenced in a study of blood T cell repertoires in COVID-19. Repertoires were generated with immunoSEQ multiplex PCR, while TCRdb's copy carries only in-frame clones and drops some. Among 490,000 or so clones listed, around 85% were seen once. The sample was PBMCs or T cells enriched from blood (not recorded which). The receptors were gathered from a woman aged 55-69 years who had recovered from COVID-19.

The V gene is TRBV18, the J gene TRBJ1-6; D uncertain. The CDR3 totals 13 residues. V was clipped by 6 bases and J by 8 bases, with 11 bases between them. Germline V gene data show CDR1 as KGHSH and CDR2 as LQKENI. The CDR3, as DNA: TGTGCCAGCTCCGCCGCAAGAGATTCACCCCTCCACTTT. Amino acids: CASSAARDSPLHF.

This clone was counted a single time. This chain links TRBV10-2 with TRBJ2-2; D may be TRBD2 (7 bases). CDR3 length: 16 amino acids. The germline V gene encodes CDR1 WSHSY and CDR2 SAAADI. V lost 0 bases and J lost 3, with 11 bases in between. The CDR3 region has the DNA TGCGCCAGCAGTGAGTCTACGGGGGGCCACACCGGGGAGCTGTTTTTT. As protein: CASSESTGGHTGELFF.

In its sample, this clone was seen a few times. This chain joins TRBV5-1 and TRBJ2-5; D is undetermined. The CDR3 length is 15 residues. Trimming cost V 0 bases and J 2 bases, with 11 bases left between them. Per the germline V gene, CDR1 is SGHRS and CDR2 is YFSETQ. CDR3 residues: CASSLGHPGQETQYF. CDR3 coding DNA: TGCGCCAGCAGCTTGGGACACCCTGGGCAAGAGACCCAGTACTTC.

With regard to this clone: At one of its ends the junction is not consistent with the germline gene, which may arise from a read error. The V call is TRBV3-1 (or the pseudogene TRBV3-2), the J call TRBJ1-6, with 7 bases fitting TRBD1. Germline values: CDR1 LGHDT, CDR2 YNNKEL (reference sequence). This CDR3 has 15 residues. The CDR3 DNA reads TGTGCCAGCACCCAATTTTGGGGACAGAATTCACCCCTCCACTTT. It is translated as CASTQFWGQNSPLHF.

The chain is built from TRBV19 and TRBJ1-4; 9 bases fit TRBD1. This CDR3 is built from 16 residues. The V segment lost 5 bases and the J segment 8 bases; nucleotides outside the gene matches: 12. Germline values: CDR1 LNHDA, CDR2 SQIVND (reference sequence). CDR3: CASSYQSGTGREKLFF. CDR3 DNA: TGTGCCAGTAGTTACCAGTCCGGGACAGGGCGGGAAAAACTGTTTTTT.

J is TRBJ1-1 and V is TRBV5-1; D remains unclear. CDR1 is SGHRS, CDR2 YFSETQ, per germline. CDR3 length: 15 residues. Trimming took 4 bases from V and 1 from J, leaving 14 bases between them. Here the CDR3 reads CASSLLGPQNTEAFF. CDR3 sequence (DNA): TGCGCCAGCAGCCTGCTTGGGCCCCAGAACACTGAAGCTTTCTTT. Complete variable domain (other parts from reference TRBV5-1 and TRBJ1-1): KAGVTQTPRYLIKTRGQQVTLSCSPISGHRSVSWYQQTPGQGLQFLFEYFSETQRNKGNFPGRFSGRQFSNSRSEMNVSTLELGDSALYLCASSLLGPQNTEAFFGQGTRLTVV.

The rearrangement joins TRBV9 to TRBJ2-3; possibly TRBD1 for D (6 bases). V lost 5 bases and J lost 4, with 14 bases in between. Germline CDR1 and CDR2: SGDLS and YYNGEE. The CDR3 extends over 14 amino acids. The CDR3 protein is CASSAQGQPDTQYF. CDR3 nucleotides: TGTGCCAGCAGTGCCCAGGGACAACCAGATACGCAGTATTTT. The full variable domain, in which reference TRBV9 and TRBJ2-3 provide the parts outside the CDR3, is DSGVTQTPKHLITATGQRVTLRCSPRSGDLSVYWYQQSLDQGLQFLIQYYNGEERAKGNILERFSAQQFPDLHSELNLSSLELGDSALYFCASSAQGQPDTQYFGPGTRLTVL.

This clone was counted a single time. This chain joins TRBV28 and TRBJ2-7, with TRBD1 matching over 7 bases. This CDR3 has 13 amino acids. The trim removed 10 bases at V and 5 bases at J, leaving 11 bases unmatched. Germline V lookup: CDR1 MDHEN, CDR2 SYDVKM. CDR3 DNA sequence: TGTGCCACCTCGAGGGTAGGGGGCGACGAGCAGTACGTC. This gives the protein CATSRVGGDEQYV.

Comments on this clone: The sample contains more than one DNA sequence encoding this CDR3. The chain uses TRBV18 and TRBJ1-5, with 11 bases lining up with TRBD1. There are 16 residues in the CDR3. J lost 1 base, V lost 6 bases, and 5 bases had no gene match. Germline V lookup: CDR1 KGHSH, CDR2 LQKENI. Here the CDR3 reads CASSRGTGGSNQPQHF. The CDR3 DNA follows: TGTGCCAGCTCCCGAGGGACAGGGGGAAGCAATCAGCCCCAGCATTTT.

The gene calls are TRBV5-1 and TRBJ1-2; D perhaps matches TRBD1 (5 bases). Germline V gene lookup returns CDR1 SGHRS and CDR2 YFSETQ. Trimming pared 5 bases from V and 14 bases from J, leaving 25 bases between. The CDR3 has 14 residues. CDR3 region: CASRDIGSTMWGTF. CDR3 in DNA: TGCGCCAGCAGAGATATCGGGAGCACTATGTGGGGGACCTTC.

This chain links TRBV7-2 with TRBJ2-7; 12 nucleotides line up with TRBD2. This CDR3 has 19 residues. The junction had 13 bases not matched to a gene; V was cut back by 1 base and J by 3 bases. The germline gives CDR1 SGHTA, CDR2 FQGNSA. CDR3 DNA: TGTGCCAGCAGCTTAGGGGTGGCCGGACTAGCGGGGTCCCTCTACGAGCAGTACTTC. It yields the protein CASSLGVAGLAGSLYEQYF.

V usage is TRBV7-9 and J usage is TRBJ2-3, with 9 bases lining up with TRBD2. In germline, CDR1 is SEHNR, CDR2 FQNEAQ (reference sequence). J gave up 2 bases and V 4 bases, and 4 bases lay outside the gene matches. The CDR3 loop spans 15 amino acids. The CDR3 nucleotides are TGTGCCAGCAGCTCTCTAGCGGGAAACACAGATACGCAGTATTTT. Translating it yields CASSSLAGNTDTQYF.

V is TRBV3-1 (or the pseudogene TRBV3-2) and J is TRBJ1-2; D gene uncertain. Germline lookup yields CDR1 LGHDT and CDR2 YNNKEL (reference sequence). The CDR3 runs 12 residues. V lost 0 bases to trimming and J lost 4 bases, with 3 bases between them. CDR3 in DNA: TGTGCCAGCAGCCAAGAGGCCTATGGCTACACCTTC. Translation: CASSQEAYGYTF.

This clone has just one count. The V call is TRBV7-8, the J call TRBJ1-5; 10 positions match TRBD1. Germline V lookup: CDR1 SGHVS, CDR2 FQNEAQ. Germline trimming cut 4 bases from V and 5 bases from J; bases unmatched to any gene: 8. This CDR3 contains 16 residues. CDR3 DNA sequence: TGTGCCAGCAGCTCCCGGACAGGGGGTTTACATCAGCCCCAGCATTTT. Protein product: CASSSRTGGLHQPQHF. The variable domain in full, with the rest retrieved from reference TRBV7-8 and TRBJ1-5, is GAGVSQSPRYKVAKRGQDVALRCDPISGHVSLFWYQQALGQGPEFLTYFQNEAQLDKSGLPSDRFFAERPEGSVSTLKIQRTQQEDSAVYLCASSSRTGGLHQPQHFGDGTRLSIL.

The V and J genes are TRBV2 and TRBJ2-6; maybe TRBD1 (5 bases). Germline-derived CDR1 and CDR2 are SNHLY and FYNNEI. Trimming cost V 6 bases and J 0 bases, with 6 bases left between them. The CDR3 has 14 residues. CDR3 amino acids: CASRRGSGANVLTF. Written as DNA, the CDR3 is TGTGCCAGCAGAAGGGGCTCTGGGGCCAACGTCCTGACTTTC.

The chain is built from TRBV24-1 and TRBJ2-7; 7 bases match TRBD1. The ends lost 9 bases at V and 1 base at J; junction bases unmatched: 11. CDR3 size: 15 residues. The germline V gene has CDR1 KGHDR and CDR2 SFDVKD. The CDR3 protein is CATQDRRTPSYEQYV. CDR3 bases: TGTGCCACCCAGGACAGGCGAACGCCATCCTACGAGCAGTACGTC.

CDR3: CAGKRTGAHEQYF. DNA for the CDR3: TGCGCCGGAAAAAGGACAGGGGCACACGAGCAGTACTTC. The chain uses TRBV10-1 and TRBJ2-7; 9 nucleotides line up with TRBD1. V trimming: 11 bases; J trimming: 5 bases; junction bases outside the gene matches: 10. This CDR3 comprises 13 residues. Germline lookup yields CDR1 WNHNN and CDR2 SYGVQD (reference sequence).

V and J are TRBV20-1 and TRBJ1-1, with D unresolved. CDR3 length: 10 residues. Germline CDR1 is DFQATT and CDR2 is SNEGSKA (reference sequence). V lost 6 bases to trimming and J lost 9 bases, with 11 bases between them. CDR3 coding DNA: TGCAGTGCCGTCGGGTCCCAAGCTTTCTTT. Translated: CSAVGSQAFF.

The chain combines TRBV13 with TRBJ2-3; tentative D call: TRBD2 (5 bases). The CDR3 covers 15 residues. V was shortened by 1 base and J by 0 bases, with 8 bases between the two germline ends. Germline CDR1 reads PRHDT; CDR2 reads FYEKMQ (reference sequence). The CDR3 here is CASSLEAVSTDTQYF. The CDR3, as DNA: TGTGCCAGCAGCTTAGAAGCGGTAAGCACAGATACGCAGTATTTT.

This sequence joins TRBV10-3 and TRBJ2-7; perhaps TRBD2 as D (5 bases). Germline assignment: CDR1 ENHRY and CDR2 SYGVKD. V shed 4 bases and J shed 7 bases, with 20 bases lying between them. There are 15 residues in the CDR3. The CDR3 is CAISAVASPPLEQYF. The CDR3 nucleotides read TGTGCCATCAGTGCCGTTGCTAGCCCTCCCCTGGAGCAGTACTTC.